A selection of T cell receptor beta chains follows, all from one sample in a study of shared clonotypes between healthy human individuals. Profiling relied on immunoSEQ multiplex PCR, and the TCRdb table lists in-frame clones only, not all of them. Among 150,000 to 200,000 clones, roughly 93% were seen once, and the ten largest hold about 0.067%. What was sequenced was naive CD4+ T cells sorted from blood. The receptor source for this set is a woman in her 30s in good health. CDR3s leave out the opening cysteine and the closing phenylalanine or tryptophan. Fields, in order: V gene, D gene, J gene, clone size, CDR3 protein. D genes are given only for firm matches. Size tells how often a clone was seen (once, few, many) or the class of an expanded clone, and some rows leave it out.

>TRBV6-1|TRBD1|TRBJ1-2|.
ASSEGQGTNYGYT
>TRBV2|.|TRBJ2-5|.
ASRGGMGETQY
>TRBV2|.|TRBJ1-5|.
ASSEVAGDQPQH
>TRBV29-1|.|TRBJ2-7|.
SVSLAYEQY
>TRBV5-1|.|TRBJ2-7|.
ASSLVRRDYEQY
>TRBV27|TRBD2|TRBJ2-1|.
ASNPTGLAGVGEQF
>TRBV10-3|TRBD2|TRBJ2-7|.
AMAPQGLAGGKYEQY
>TRBV11-2|.|TRBJ2-1|once
ASSFGMALNNEQF
>TRBV28|.|TRBJ2-6|.
ASSLVRLAGANVLT
>TRBV18|TRBD1|.|.
ASSPGTGFAYEQY
>TRBV19|.|TRBJ2-2|once
ASRPLVSRGRNTGELF
>TRBV6-5|TRBD1|TRBJ2-7|.
ASTSLGQGNHEQY
>TRBV18|TRBD1|.|.
ASSLGQGIHEQY
>TRBV4-1|.|TRBJ2-7|.
ASSRPF